The rows below give T cell receptor beta chains drawn from one sample of a study of blood T cell repertoires in COVID-19. TCRdb keeps only in-frame clones here, not all; method: immunoSEQ multiplex PCR. The sample yields about 200,000 clones, approximately 88% seen once. The sample was PBMCs or T cells enriched from blood (not recorded which). These receptors came from a woman aged 18-29 years who had recovered from COVID-19. CDR3s include the opening cysteine and the closing phenylalanine or tryptophan. D genes are given only for firm matches. Clone sizes are given selectively: once, few, many, or a class where the clone is expanded.

>TRBV19|NA|TRBJ2-2|NA
TGTGCCAGTAGCGTCGGGAGCACGAACACCGGGGAGCTGTTTTTT
CASSVGSTNTGELFF
>TRBV19|NA|TRBJ2-3|NA
TGTGCCACCCAAGGGGGCGGGGTGGCAGATACGCAGTATTTT
CATQGGGVADTQYF
>TRBV28|NA|TRBJ1-5|NA
TGTGCCAGCAGTTTTGGGGGGGCTCAGCCCCAGCATTTT
CASSFGGAQPQHF
>TRBV25-1|TRBD1|TRBJ2-7|NA
TGTGCCAGCAGTGAAAGAGGGACAGCCGCTACGGAGCAGTACTTC
CASSERGTAATEQYF
>TRBV3-1/TRBV3-2|TRBD1|TRBJ1-5|once
TGTGCCAGCAGCCGAACCATAAACAGGGGTGGAACGCCCCAGCATTTT
CASSRTINRGGTPQHF
>TRBV6-5|TRBD1|TRBJ1-3|few
TGTGCCAGCAGGAGACAGGGCGGAAACACCATATATTTT
CASRRQGGNTIYF
>TRBV5-6|TRBD2|TRBJ2-3|NA
TGTGCCAGCCGCCGCCGGGGGGGCCGGGATACGCAGTATTTT
CASRRRGGRDTQYF
>TRBV5-1|TRBD2|TRBJ2-1|NA
TGCGCCAGCAGCGGGAGGGACGCCGCATCCTACAATGAGCAGTTCTTC
CASSGRDAASYNEQFF
>TRBV7-9|NA|TRBJ2-1|NA
TGTGCCAGCAGCTTCGAGGGCTACAATGAGCAGTTCTTC
CASSFEGYNEQFF
>TRBV7-9|NA|TRBJ2-3|NA
TGTGCCAGCCAGGCCGAACAGATAACTAGCACAGATACGCAGTATTTT
CASQAEQITSTDTQYF
>TRBV20-1|NA|TRBJ2-3|NA
TGCAGTGCTAGAGGGAGAGATACGCAGTATTTT
CSARGRDTQYF
>TRBV18|TRBD1|TRBJ2-6|NA
TGTGCCAGCTCACCACTTACGGGACAGGCCTACTCTGGGGCCAACGTCCTGACTTTC
CASSPLTGQAYSGANVLTF
>TRBV3-1/TRBV3-2|NA|TRBJ1-6|NA
TGTGCCAGCAGCCAGATAGGGGGGGGCTCCTATAATTCACCCCTCCACTTT
CASSQIGGGSYNSPLHF
>TRBV9|TRBD2|TRBJ2-7|NA
TGTGCCAGCAGCGAACCGACTAGCGGGGGGCCCTCGTCTTGCGAGCAGTACTTC
CASSEPTSGGPSSCEQYF
>TRBV2|NA|TRBJ1-1|NA
TGTGCCAGCACTCGCGGGGCGGGAGCTTTCTTT
CASTRGAGAFF
>TRBV7-2|NA|TRBJ1-2|NA
TGTGCCAGCAGGATACGGGGGATTCGGAGCTATGGCTACACCTTC
CASRIRGIRSYGYTF
>TRBV29-1|NA|TRBJ1-6|NA
TGCAGCGTTGGCTGGACAGATAATTCACCCCTCCACTTT
CSVGWTDNSPLHF
>TRBV4-1|NA|TRBJ1-1|NA
TGCGCCAGCAGCCAAGATCGGGGGAACACTGAAGCTTTCTTT
CASSQDRGNTEAFF
>TRBV14|TRBD1|TRBJ1-4|NA
TGTGCCAGCAGCCGACAGGGTGAAAAACTGTTTTTT
CASSRQGEKLFF
>TRBV30|NA|TRBJ1-2|NA
TGTGCCTGGAGTGTCGCGGAGGGCTTCCAGGCCTTCAGTACCTTC
CAWSVAEGFQAFSTF
>TRBV27|TRBD1|TRBJ2-7|NA
TGTGCCAGCAGCTTACAACTGGGACAGTCCTACGAGCAGTACTTC
CASSLQLGQSYEQYF
>TRBV19|NA|TRBJ1-2|NA
TGTGCCAGTAGCCGGGAACTAGGACCCTATGGCTACACCTTC
CASSRELGPYGYTF
>TRBV12-5|TRBD1|TRBJ1-5|NA
TGTGCTAGTGGTTTGGTACAGGGGTACATCAATCAGCCCCAGCATTTT
CASGLVQGYINQPQHF
>TRBV28|NA|TRBJ2-2|NA
TGTGCCAGCAGTCCGGGGTCGGACACCGGGGAGCTGTTTTTT
CASSPGSDTGELFF
>TRBV3-1/TRBV3-2|TRBD1|TRBJ1-2|NA
TGTGCCAGCAGCCTCCAAACGGGACAGCCTACCTTC
CASSLQTGQPTF
>TRBV19|NA|TRBJ2-2|once
TGTGCCAGTGCTGGAGGTGATCGGACCGGGGAGCTGTTTTTT
CASAGGDRTGELFF
>TRBV7-2|NA|TRBJ2-5|few
TGTGCCAGCAGCTTCCCCCCGAGGGAGACCCAGTACTTC
CASSFPPRETQYF
>TRBV9|TRBD2|TRBJ2-3|NA
TGTGCCAGCAGCGTAAATTTTCTAGCGGGTTACACAGATACGCAGTATTTT
CASSVNFLAGYTDTQYF
>TRBV7-3|TRBD2|TRBJ2-2|NA
TGTGCCAGCAGCTCCTCCTCTGGGCGGGGGGCGGCCGGGGAGCTGTTTTTT
CASSSSSGRGAAGELFF
>TRBV2|NA|TRBJ1-6|NA
TGTGCCAGCAGTGACAAGGGGCTCGAGTCACCCCTCCACTTT
CASSDKGLESPLHF
>TRBV28|TRBD1|TRBJ1-3|NA
TGTGCCAGCAGTTTACAGGGGGGTGCTGGAAACACCATATATTTT
CASSLQGGAGNTIYF
>TRBV4-1|NA|TRBJ2-7|NA
TGCGCCAGCAGCCAAGTTCTAGCGCACGAGCAGTACTTC
CASSQVLAHEQYF
>TRBV7-9|NA|TRBJ1-2|NA
TGTGCCAGCAGCTTAACGGGGAGGGACTATGGCTACACCTTC
CASSLTGRDYGYTF
>TRBV19|NA|TRBJ1-1|NA
TGTGCCAGTAGTACGGGAGGGGTGAACACTGAAGCTTTCTTT
CASSTGGVNTEAFF
>TRBV28|NA|TRBJ1-4|NA
TGTGCCAGCAGCGGGGACACGGAGTATCGGAAACTGTTTTTT
CASSGDTEYRKLFF
>TRBV6-5|NA|TRBJ2-1|NA
TGTGCCAGCAGCCAGGGATTTTACAATGAGCAGTTCTTC
CASSQGFYNEQFF
>TRBV2|NA|TRBJ1-3|NA
TGTGCCAGCAGTGATCGCCAGGGAGGAAACACCATATATTTT
CASSDRQGGNTIYF
>TRBV6-5|TRBD1|TRBJ1-2|NA
TGTGCCAGCAGTTACACGGGACAGACCACCTATGGCTACACCTTC
CASSYTGQTTYGYTF
>TRBV4-1|NA|TRBJ2-1|NA
TGCGCCAGCAGCCAAGGGACTCAAGAGGAGCAGTTCTTC
CASSQGTQEEQFF
>TRBV9|NA|TRBJ1-2|NA
TGTGCCAGCACCCTCTTCAAGGGAGGAGGCTACACCTTC
CASTLFKGGGYTF
>TRBV3-1/TRBV3-2|NA|TRBJ2-2|NA
TGTGCCAGCAGCCAAGATAGAGGGAACACCGGGGAGCTGTTTTTT
CASSQDRGNTGELFF
>TRBV2|NA|TRBJ1-4|NA
TGTGCCAGCAGTGATGTCGGAGCCTCAACTAATGAAAAACTGTTTTTT
CASSDVGASTNEKLFF
>TRBV2|TRBD1|TRBJ1-4|NA
TGTGCCAGCAGTGAAGGGACAGGGAGTGAAAAACTGTTTTTT
CASSEGTGSEKLFF
>TRBV27|NA|TRBJ1-1|NA
TGTGCCAGCAAAGAGGGAGGGTACACTGAAGCTTTCTTT
CASKEGGYTEAFF
>TRBV28|TRBD1|TRBJ1-5|few
TGTGCCAGCAGGACAGGGGGTATAGGGCGCAATCAGCCCCAGCATTTT
CASRTGGIGRNQPQHF
>TRBV29-1|NA|TRBJ1-6|NA
TGCAGCGTCCACCTGGGGGGGGCTGATTCACCCCTCCACTTT
CSVHLGGADSPLHF
>TRBV9|TRBD1|TRBJ1-4|NA
TGTGCCAGCAGCGCAGGGACAGGGGGATATCATGCAACTAATGAAAAACTGTTTTTT
CASSAGTGGYHATNEKLFF
>TRBV7-9|TRBD1|TRBJ2-7|NA
TGTGCCAGCAGGAGACAGGGAGACGAGCAGTACTTC
CASRRQGDEQYF
>TRBV5-1|TRBD2|TRBJ2-3|NA
TGCGCCAGCAGCTTGGGAGCTAGCGGGGCCCTCGCAGATACGCAGTATTTT
CASSLGASGALADTQYF
>TRBV12-3/TRBV12-4|NA|TRBJ1-1|NA
TGTGCCAGCAGTTTAGTAAGGGGCACTGAAGCTTTCTTT
CASSLVRGTEAFF
>TRBV5-1|TRBD2|TRBJ2-1|NA
TGCGCCAGCAGCCAAACGTCCGGGGGGTACAAGGGTGAGCAGTTCTTC
CASSQTSGGYKGEQFF
>TRBV7-9|NA|TRBJ1-2|once
TGTGCCAGCAGCCGGGACTATGGCTACACCTTC
CASSRDYGYTF
>TRBV19|TRBD1|TRBJ2-3|NA
TGTGCCAGTAGTCTCCTCCCGGGACAGGGAATGGATACGCAGTATTTT
CASSLLPGQGMDTQYF
>TRBV28|NA|TRBJ1-4|NA
TGTGCCAGCAAACTTTCAGGTGGGGAAAAACTGTTTTTT
CASKLSGGEKLFF
>TRBV11-2|TRBD2|TRBJ2-3|NA
TGTGCCAGCAGCCGGGGACTAGCGGGGGTAGATACGCAGTATTTT
CASSRGLAGVDTQYF
>TRBV5-6|NA|TRBJ2-3|NA
TGTGCCAGCAGCTTTAGACAGGTTGGGACAGATACGCAGTATTTT
CASSFRQVGTDTQYF
>TRBV19|NA|TRBJ2-2|NA
TGTGCCAGTAGTATGCAGGGGGGTCACACCGGGGAGCTGTTTTTT
CASSMQGGHTGELFF
>TRBV10-1|TRBD2|TRBJ2-1|NA
TGCGCCAGCAGTGACGGTCGGGGGGGCTTCCATGAGCAGTTCTTC
CASSDGRGGFHEQFF
>TRBV10-3|TRBD1|TRBJ1-6|few
TGTGCCATCAGTGTTCAGGGGGAAGAAAATAATTCACCCCTCCACTTT
CAISVQGEENNSPLHF
>TRBV9|TRBD1|TRBJ1-5|once
TGTGCCAGCAGCCCCGGGACAGGACTCAATGGGCCCCAGCATTTT
CASSPGTGLNGPQHF